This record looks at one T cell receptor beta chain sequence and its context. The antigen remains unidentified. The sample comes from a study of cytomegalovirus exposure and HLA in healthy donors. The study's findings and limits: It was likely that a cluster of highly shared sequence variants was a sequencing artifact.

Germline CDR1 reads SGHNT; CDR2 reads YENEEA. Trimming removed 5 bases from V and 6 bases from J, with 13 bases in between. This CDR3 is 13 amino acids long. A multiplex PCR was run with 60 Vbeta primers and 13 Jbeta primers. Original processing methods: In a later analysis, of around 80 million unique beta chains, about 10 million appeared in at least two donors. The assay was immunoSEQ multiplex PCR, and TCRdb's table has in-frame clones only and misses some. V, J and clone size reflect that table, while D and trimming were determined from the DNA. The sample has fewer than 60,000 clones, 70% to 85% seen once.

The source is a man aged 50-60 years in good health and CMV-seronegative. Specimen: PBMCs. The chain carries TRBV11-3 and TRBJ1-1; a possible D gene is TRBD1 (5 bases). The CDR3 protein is CASSVHGGAEAFF. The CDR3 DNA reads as TGTGCCAGCAGCGTCCATGGGGGGGCTGAAGCTTTCTTT.